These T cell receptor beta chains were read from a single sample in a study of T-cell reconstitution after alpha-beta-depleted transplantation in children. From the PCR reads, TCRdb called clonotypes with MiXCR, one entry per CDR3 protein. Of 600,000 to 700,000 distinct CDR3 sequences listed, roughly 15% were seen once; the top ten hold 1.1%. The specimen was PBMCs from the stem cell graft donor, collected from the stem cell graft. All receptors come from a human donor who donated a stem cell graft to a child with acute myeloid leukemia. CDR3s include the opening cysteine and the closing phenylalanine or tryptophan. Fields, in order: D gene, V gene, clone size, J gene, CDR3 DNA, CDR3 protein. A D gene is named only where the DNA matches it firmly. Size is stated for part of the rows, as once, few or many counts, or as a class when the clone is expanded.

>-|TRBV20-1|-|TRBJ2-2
TGCAGTGCCCGGGGGACCCCTGACACCGGGGAGCTGTTTTTT
CSARGTPDTGELFF
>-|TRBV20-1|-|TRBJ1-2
TGCAGTGCGCTACAGAGCTATGGCTACACCTTC
CSALQSYGYTF
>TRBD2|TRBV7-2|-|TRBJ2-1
TGTGCCAGCAGCTTAGAAAACGGGGGGGTAGGAAATGAGCAGTTCTTC
CASSLENGGVGNEQFF
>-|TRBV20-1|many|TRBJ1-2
TGCAGTGCTAGGAGCGGCATGGTGGTGATGGGCTACACCTTC
CSARSGMVVMGYTF
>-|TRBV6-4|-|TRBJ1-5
TGTGCCAGCATCCTAAGGGGGGGCGCGGGTCAGCCCCAGCATTTT
CASILRGGAGQPQHF
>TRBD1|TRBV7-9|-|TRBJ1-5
TGTGCCAGCACCGGGACAGGTCCAGGTCAGCCCCAGCATTTT
CASTGTGPGQPQHF
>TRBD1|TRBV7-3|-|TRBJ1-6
TGTGCCAGCAGCGAGACAGGGGGTCGGTGGAATTCACCCCTCCACTTT
CASSETGGRWNSPLHF
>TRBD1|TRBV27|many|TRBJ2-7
TGTGCCAGCAGTCTCACAGGACAGGGCTCCTACGAGCAGTACTTC
CASSLTGQGSYEQYF
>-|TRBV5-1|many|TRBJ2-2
TGCGCCAGCAGCTTGGAGGGGACCTCGAACACCGGGGAGCTGTTTTTT
CASSLEGTSNTGELFF
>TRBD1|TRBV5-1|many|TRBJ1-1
TGCGCCAGCGCTTCGGGACAGCCGAACACTGAAGCTTTCTTT
CASASGQPNTEAFF
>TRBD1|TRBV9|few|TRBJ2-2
TGTGCCAGCGGGACAGGGTCGGCCGGGGAGCTGTTTTTT
CASGTGSAGELFF
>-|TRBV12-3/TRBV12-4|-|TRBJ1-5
TGTGCCAGCAGTTTAGGGGGTGGGTATAGCAATCAGCCCCAGCATTTT
CASSLGGGYSNQPQHF
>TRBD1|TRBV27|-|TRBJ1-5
TGTGCCAGCAGTCTTACAGGGGAGGGCCAGCCCCAGCATTTT
CASSLTGEGQPQHF
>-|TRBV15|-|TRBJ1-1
TGTGCCACCAGCAGAGAGGGGCCGCTGGGAGATGAGGAAGCTTTCTTT
CATSREGPLGDEEAFF
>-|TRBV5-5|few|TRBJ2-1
TGTGCCAGCAGCCCACTGACAGGGAGGACCTACAATGAGCAGTTCTTC
CASSPLTGRTYNEQFF
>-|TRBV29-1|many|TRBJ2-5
TGCAGCGTTGCTCAGCCGTTGGAGACCCAGTACTTC
CSVAQPLETQYF
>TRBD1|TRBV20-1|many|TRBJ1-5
TGCAGTGCCTTACTACAGGGGGCTAATCAGCCCCAGCATTTT
CSALLQGANQPQHF
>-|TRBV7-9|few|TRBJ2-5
TGTGCGTGGGAATTGGAGACCCAGTACTTC
CAWELETQYF
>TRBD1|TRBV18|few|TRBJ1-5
TGTGCCAGCTCACTCTTAAGGGACAGCCAAAATAGCAATCAGCCCCAGCATTTT
CASSLLRDSQNSNQPQHF
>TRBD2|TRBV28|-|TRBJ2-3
TGTGCCAGCAGTTTATATGCGGGGGGCGGAAATACGCAGTATTTT
CASSLYAGGGNTQYF
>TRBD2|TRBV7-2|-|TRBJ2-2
TGTGCCAGCAGCTTAGCGCTGGGCGGGGGAAACACCGGGGAGCTGTTTTTT
CASSLALGGGNTGELFF
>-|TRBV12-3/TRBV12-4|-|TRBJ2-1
TGTGCCAGCAGTCCTCTTCCTGGGGCCGGGGACAATGAGCAGTTCTTC
CASSPLPGAGDNEQFF
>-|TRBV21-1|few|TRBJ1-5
TGTGCCAGCAGCAAAGAATGGTGGCGGCCCCAGCATTTT
CASSKEWWRPQHF
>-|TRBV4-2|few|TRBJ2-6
TGTGCCAGCAGCCAAACTACGCAGGCGGCTGGGGCCAACGTCCTGACTTTC
CASSQTTQAAGANVLTF